The 14 T cell receptor beta chains below were found in one sample sequenced in a study of radiotherapy plus CTLA-4 blockade in lung cancer. Some clones are missing from TCRdb's copy, which holds only in-frame ones; the method was immunoSEQ multiplex PCR. The repertoire has approximately 75,000 clones, around 73% of them found once; the top ten carry under 9%. Sequenced material: peripheral blood, taken from a patient treated with radiotherapy plus ipilimumab. Every receptor here comes from a human donor with non-small cell lung cancer who had a complete response to radiotherapy plus ipilimumab.

This clone has more than one count but fewer than ten. The rearrangement joins TRBV6-5 to TRBJ1-2, with a weak D call TRBD1 (5 bases). Germline CDR1 MNHEY, CDR2 SVGAGI. V was clipped by 0 bases and J by 5 bases, with 10 bases between them. The CDR3 has 14 amino acids. The CDR3 spells CASSYSDTRYGYTF. The DNA of the CDR3 is TGTGCCAGCAGTTACTCGGACACCCGATATGGCTACACCTTC.

This chain uses TRBV13 with TRBJ1-2, with a weak D call TRBD1 (6 bases). CDR3 size: 16 residues. Germline CDR1 reads PRHDT; CDR2 reads FYEKMQ (reference sequence). V gave up 7 bases and J gave up 4 bases, with 22 bases separating them. The CDR3 spells CASTKLPGGGGYGYTF. The CDR3 bases are TGTGCCAGCACCAAACTACCCGGTGGAGGGGGCTATGGCTACACCTTC.

The chain employs TRBV19 and TRBJ2-5; D gene uncertain. Germline V lookup: CDR1 LNHDA, CDR2 SQIVND (reference sequence). The CDR3 sequence is 13 residues long. V lost 4 bases and J 4 bases, leaving 10 bases between the germline ends. The CDR3 protein is CASSTLGRETQYF. CDR3 nucleotide sequence: TGTGCCAGTAGTACCCTCGGCCGAGAGACCCAGTACTTC.

This chain connects TRBV11-3 to TRBJ1-2, with D possibly matching TRBD1 (6 bases). Trimming removed 5 bases at V and 2 bases at J, with 12 bases between. Germline V CDR1 and CDR2: SGHNT, YENEEA. This CDR3 is built from 14 residues. The CDR3 loop is CASSPRTGNYGYTF. The DNA for the CDR3 is TGTGCCAGCAGCCCCCGTACAGGGAACTATGGCTACACCTTC.

As for this clone: One end of the junction does not line up with germline, which may come from a read error. Here the CDR3 reads CARSRRGKTGTTGELFF. The DNA for the CDR3 is TGTGCCAGGAGTAGGAGGGGTAAGACAGGGACGACCGGGGAGCTGTTTTTT. The gene calls are TRBV19 and TRBJ2-2, with TRBD1 as a possible D gene (7 bases). CDR3 length equals 17 residues. Germline values: CDR1 LNHDA, CDR2 SQIVND (reference sequence).

This chain uses TRBV2 with TRBJ2-3; 10 nucleotides agree with TRBD2. CDR1 SNHLY and CDR2 FYNNEI come from the germline V gene. This CDR3 is built from 15 residues. The V segment lost 9 bases and the J segment 2 bases; nucleotides outside the gene matches: 8. This CDR3 is CARPRTSGDTDTQYF. CDR3 in DNA: TGTGCCAGACCTAGGACTAGCGGTGACACAGATACGCAGTATTTT. The full variable domain, rest sourced from reference TRBV2 and TRBJ2-3, is EPEVTQTPSHQVTQMGQEVILRCVPISNHLYFYWYRQILGQKVEFLVSFYNNEISEKSEIFDDQFSVERPDGSNFTLKIRSTKLEDSAMYFCARPRTSGDTDTQYFGPGTRLTVL.

Notes on this clone: Other DNA sequences from this sample encode an identical CDR3 as well. The chain recombines TRBV9 with TRBJ2-7, with 9 positions matching TRBD1. Germline V gene lookup returns CDR1 SGDLS and CDR2 YYNGEE. The ends lost 4 bases at V and 3 bases at J; junction bases unmatched: 8. CDR3 length: 15 residues. The CDR3 DNA reads as TGTGCCAGCAGCAAAGGGGGACAGGGCGACTACGAGCAGTACTTC. Its protein is CASSKGGQGDYEQYF.

CDR3 region: CASSLDPRDGYTF. The CDR3 DNA reads as TGTGCCAGCAGCTTAGATCCCAGGGATGGCTACACCTTC. The chain recombines TRBV7-6 with TRBJ1-2; D might be TRBD1 (5 bases). V was pared by 1 base and J by 6 bases, with 9 bases between. Germline values: CDR1 SGHVS, CDR2 FNYEAQ. This CDR3 contains 13 residues.

The CDR3 coding sequence is TGTGCCAGCAAATTGGACAGGGACTCCTACAATGAGCAGTTCTTC. Encoded protein: CASKLDRDSYNEQFF. This chain joins TRBV6-1 and TRBJ2-1; 8 positions agree with TRBD1. The V segment lost 7 bases and the J segment 0 bases; nucleotides outside the gene matches: 5. Germline CDR1 and CDR2: MNHNS and SASEGT. The CDR3 covers 15 residues.

The V and J genes are TRBV14 and TRBJ2-2, with a tentative D call TRBD2 (5 bases). The germline V gene encodes CDR1 SGHDN and CDR2 FVKESK. The V and J ends lost 4 bases and 1 base respectively, with 10 bases between them. The CDR3 contains 15 residues. The CDR3 DNA sequence: TGTGCCAGCAGCCTAAGCGGAGGGAACACCGGGGAGCTGTTTTTT. Amino acid sequence: CASSLSGGNTGELFF.

In this sample, this clone turned up once. The gene calls are TRBV12-5 and TRBJ1-1; D is uncertain. With 2 bases removed from V and 0 bases from J, the gap between germline ends came to 19 bases. This CDR3 comprises 18 residues. Germline CDR1 and CDR2: LGHNT and FRNRAP. The CDR3 reads CASGLSVTKLKMNTEAFF. The CDR3 DNA reads TGTGCTAGTGGTTTGTCAGTAACGAAACTCAAAATGAACACTGAAGCTTTCTTT.

The V and J genes are TRBV30 and TRBJ1-2; 7 nucleotides agree with TRBD1. This CDR3 is 11 amino acids long. V dropped 5 bases and J dropped 5; count of bases not matched to a gene: 2. Per germline, CDR1 GTSNPN and CDR2 SVGIG (reference sequence). CDR3 sequence: CAWQQGYGYTF. In DNA form, the CDR3 reads TGTGCCTGGCAACAGGGGTATGGCTACACCTTC.

The rearrangement joins TRBV5-8 to TRBJ2-3; 11 bases are a match to TRBD2. The germline gives CDR1 SGHTS, CDR2 YDEGEE. This CDR3 region has 14 residues. The V gene end was trimmed by 2 bases and the J gene end by 8 bases; junction bases not matched to a gene: 4. CDR3 in amino acids: CASSFSGGDGTQYF. In DNA, the CDR3 is TGTGCCAGCAGCTTTAGCGGGGGGGACGGTACGCAGTATTTT.

J is TRBJ2-7 and V is TRBV6-1; no clear D gene. This CDR3 has 14 residues. Germline assignment: CDR1 MNHNS and CDR2 SASEGT. V was clipped by 1 base and J by 3 bases, with 10 bases between them. The chain's CDR3 is CASSEGQQHYEQYV. Here the CDR3 DNA reads TGTGCCAGCAGTGAAGGGCAGCAGCACTACGAGCAGTACGTC.